This T cell receptor beta chain appears in the sequencing data of a study of technical replicates of blood from a handful of donors. The data were produced by immunoSEQ multiplex PCR, yet TCRdb's version contains in-frame clones alone and is incomplete. Here the sample spans around 70,000 clones, 95% being singletons. Notes on this clone: At one end the junction does not follow the germline gene, possibly because of a read error.

Germline V gene lookup returns CDR1 SGHDT and CDR2 YYEEEE. The CDR3 runs to 16 residues. Sequencing used T cells isolated from PBMCs. This sequence originates from a human donor in good health. This sequence joins TRBV5-6 and TRBJ1-4; D is undetermined. The CDR3 protein is CASSLGLRRGNEKLFF. CDR3 nucleotide sequence: TGTGCCAGCAGTTTGGGTTTGAGGAGAGGTAATGAAAAACTGTTTTTT.